These 13 T cell receptor beta chains came from one sample sequenced in a study of tumor and adjacent non-tumor tissue in lung cancer. The template was RNA from unsorted bulk tissue. More than 3 cm separated this lung sample from the edge of the tumor. The library came from three nested PCR rounds adapted from ARM-PCR protocols. TCRdb recomputed calls from the multiplex PCR reads with MiXCR, one row per CDR3 protein. The sample lists 98,000 or so distinct CDR3 sequences; around three quarters were seen once. Material for sequencing was distant non-tumor lung tissue. These receptors were obtained from a man in his sixties with small cell lung cancer.

About this clonotype: A read error may produce the germline difference seen at one junction end. DNA of the CDR3: TGTGCCACCAGCCAACGGGGCGAGTGGGGCCAACCCCAGCATTTT. Translated, it gives CATSQRGEWGQPQHF. The chain uses TRBV4-2 and TRBJ1-5; D possibly corresponds to TRBD1 (5 bases). The V gene's germline CDR1 is LGHNA and CDR2 YNFKEQ. The CDR3 covers 15 residues.

The CDR3 DNA follows: TGTGCCAGCAGCCTAGACCCCGGGACTAGCGGAAGGGCCCTCCACAATGAGCAGTTCTTC. Protein sequence: CASSLDPGTSGRALHNEQFF. The rearrangement links TRBV4-2 to TRBJ2-1; 11 bases align to TRBD2. Germline V gene lookup returns CDR1 LGHNA and CDR2 YNFKEQ. The CDR3 is made up of 20 amino acids. V shed 4 bases and J 5 bases; nucleotides not matched to a gene: 19.

This chain links TRBV6-2 or TRBV6-3 with TRBJ2-7; a weak D match, TRBD2 (5 bases). Trimming removed 6 bases at V and 1 base at J, with 16 bases between. This CDR3 has 15 residues. Germline V gene data show CDR1 as MNHEY and CDR2 as SVGEGT. In DNA, the CDR3 is TGTGCCAGCAGATCAGCGGTGGTGAGGTCCTACGAGCAGTACTTC. This encodes CASRSAVVRSYEQYF.

Worth noting for this clonotype: Mismatch with germline at one junction end may stem from a read error. The V and J genes are TRBV11-2 and TRBJ2-1; weak D call: TRBD2 (6 bases). Germline V gene sequence: CDR1 SGHAT, CDR2 FQNNGV. This CDR3 has 13 amino acids. In DNA form, the CDR3 reads TGTGCCACCAGCCTCGGGAGTTCGGGTAAGCAGTTCTTC. This sequence encodes CATSLGSSGKQFF.

Turning to this clonotype: Germline is not matched at one junction end, which may reflect a read error. This chain links TRBV29-1 with TRBJ2-1; D possibly corresponds to TRBD1 (6 bases). The CDR3 is 12 amino acids. Germline-derived CDR1 and CDR2 are SQVTM and ANQGSEA. The CDR3 region is CSAVQGSNEQFF. The CDR3 DNA is TGTAGCGCCGTACAGGGATCCAATGAGCAGTTCTTC.

V gene TRBV29-1 combines with J gene TRBJ2-2, with TRBD2 matching over 7 bases. Germline CDR1 reads SQVTM; CDR2 reads ANQGSEA. This CDR3 has 13 residues. The CDR3 spells CRVWDYQSGELFF. The CDR3, as DNA: TGCAGAGTTTGGGACTATCAGTCCGGGGAGCTGTTTTTT.

The sample holds many counts of this clonotype. V is TRBV20-1 and J is TRBJ2-1; no firm D call. Trimming took off 6 bases at V and 3 bases at J, with 18 bases between the two ends. The CDR3 length is 15 residues. Germline loops: CDR1 DFQATT, CDR2 SNEGSKA (reference sequence). CDR3 bases: TGCAGTGCCAATCCCCAGAAAACTGTCTACAATGAGCAGTTCTTC. Amino acids: CSANPQKTVYNEQFF.

The rearrangement links TRBV6-5 to TRBJ2-2, with D possibly matching TRBD1 (5 bases). Germline V gene lookup returns CDR1 MNHEY and CDR2 SVGAGI. The CDR3 consists of 15 residues. Trimming cost V 10 bases and J 8 bases, with 23 bases left between them. The CDR3, as DNA: TGTGCCACCAGACAGTCCAGTGGGATGTCAGGGGAGCTGTTTTTT. Protein product: CATRQSSGMSGELFF.

This clonotype showed up many times. The V gene is TRBV7-9, the J gene TRBJ1-1; 10 bases map to TRBD1. Germline assignment: CDR1 SEHNR and CDR2 FQNEAQ (reference sequence). The ends lost 3 bases at V and 3 bases at J; junction bases unmatched: 4. The CDR3 has 15 residues. The CDR3, as DNA: TGTGCCAGCAGCTTTCCCGGGACAGGGGACACTGAAGCTTTCTTT. This translates into CASSFPGTGDTEAFF.

Concerning this clonotype: Its ends do not fully match the called genes, so a read error is possible. This chain uses TRBV29-1 with TRBJ2-1, with D maybe TRBD2 (5 bases). The CDR3 is made up of 10 amino acids. Germline V gene lookup returns CDR1 SQVTM and CDR2 ANQGSEA. The CDR3 spells CSDAGNGQFF. The CDR3, as DNA: TGCAGCGATGCGGGCAATGGGCAGTTCTTC.

The V gene is TRBV10-3, the J gene TRBJ2-1; 7 bases match TRBD2. The V and J ends lost 10 bases and 7 bases, in that order; junction bases with no gene match: 10. The length of the CDR3 is 13 residues. Germline V gene lookup returns CDR1 ENHRY and CDR2 SYGVKD. Here the CDR3 reads CANIEGGLNEQFF. CDR3 nucleotides: TGTGCCAACATTGAGGGAGGGCTGAATGAGCAGTTCTTC.

The chain couples TRBV11-2 to TRBJ2-3; D unresolved. The CDR3 spans 13 residues. V was trimmed by 11 bases and J by 7 bases, leaving 19 bases between them. Germline loops: CDR1 SGHAT, CDR2 FQNNGV. The CDR3 nucleotides are TGTGCCGGCAACTTCACTTTTTTAAATACGCAGTATTTT. Translating gives CAGNFTFLNTQYF.

For this clonotype: At one of its ends the junction is not consistent with the germline gene, which may arise from a read error. The genes are TRBV4-2 and TRBJ2-2; tentative D call: TRBD2 (5 bases). The CDR3 consists of 15 residues. CDR1 is LGHNA and CDR2 is YNFKEQ in the germline V gene. The CDR3 protein is CTSKLVGDYGVELFF. CDR3 DNA sequence: TGTACCAGCAAACTAGTGGGAGATTATGGCGTGGAGCTGTTTTTT.